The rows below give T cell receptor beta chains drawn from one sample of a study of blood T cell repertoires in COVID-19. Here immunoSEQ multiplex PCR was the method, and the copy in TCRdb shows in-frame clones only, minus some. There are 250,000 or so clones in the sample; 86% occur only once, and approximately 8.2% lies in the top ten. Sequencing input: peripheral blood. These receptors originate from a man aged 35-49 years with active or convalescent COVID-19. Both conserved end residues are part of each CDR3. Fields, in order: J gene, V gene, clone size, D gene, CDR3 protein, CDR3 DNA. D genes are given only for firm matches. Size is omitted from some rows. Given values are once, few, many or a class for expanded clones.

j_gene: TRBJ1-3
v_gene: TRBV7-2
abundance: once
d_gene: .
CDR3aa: CASSFNAGENTIYF
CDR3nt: TGTGCCAGCAGCTTTAACGCAGGGGAAAACACCATATATTTT

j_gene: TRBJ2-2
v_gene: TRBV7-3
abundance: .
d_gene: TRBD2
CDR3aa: CASSGLGLAANTGELFF
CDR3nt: TGTGCCAGCTCTGGGTTGGGACTAGCGGCTAACACCGGGGAGCTGTTTTTT

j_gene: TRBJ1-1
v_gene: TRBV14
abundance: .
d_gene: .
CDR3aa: CASSQGQVTNTEAFF
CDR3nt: TGTGCCAGCAGCCAGGGTCAGGTAACGAACACTGAAGCTTTCTTT

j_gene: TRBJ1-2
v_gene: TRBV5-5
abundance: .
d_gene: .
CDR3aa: CASSFSAGTSDNYGYTF
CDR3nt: TGTGCCAGCAGCTTCAGCGCCGGGACATCTGATAACTATGGCTACACCTTC

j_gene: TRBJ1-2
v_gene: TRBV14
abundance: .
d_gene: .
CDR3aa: CASSQDGQIYGYTF
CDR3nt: TGTGCCAGCAGCCAAGATGGGCAGATTTATGGCTACACCTTC

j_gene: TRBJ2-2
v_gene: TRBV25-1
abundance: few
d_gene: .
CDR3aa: CASSDSTASIELFF
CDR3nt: TGTGCCAGCAGTGACTCGACAGCCAGCATTGAGCTGTTTTTT

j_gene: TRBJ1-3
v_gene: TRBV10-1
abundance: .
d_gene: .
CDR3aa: CASRVGGSTGNTIYF
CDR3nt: TGCGCCAGCAGAGTAGGGGGTTCGACTGGAAACACCATATATTTT

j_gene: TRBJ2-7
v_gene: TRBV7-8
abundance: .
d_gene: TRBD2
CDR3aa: CASSLTSGVFYEQYF
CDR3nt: TGTGCCAGCAGCTTAACTAGCGGGGTTTTTTACGAGCAGTACTTC

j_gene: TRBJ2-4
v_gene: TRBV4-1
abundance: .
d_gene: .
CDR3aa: CASSQDRAGGLAKNIQYF
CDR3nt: TGCGCCAGCAGCCAAGATAGGGCAGGCGGGCTAGCCAAAAACATTCAGTACTTC

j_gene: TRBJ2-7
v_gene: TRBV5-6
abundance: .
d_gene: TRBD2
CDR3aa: CASSLGEGDLF
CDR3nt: TGTGCCAGCAGCTTGGGGGAGGGAGATCTCTTC

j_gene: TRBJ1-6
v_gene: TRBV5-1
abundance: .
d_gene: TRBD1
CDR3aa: CASSSGTGGDPLHF
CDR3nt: TGCGCCAGCAGCTCAGGGACAGGGGGGGACCCCCTCCACTTT

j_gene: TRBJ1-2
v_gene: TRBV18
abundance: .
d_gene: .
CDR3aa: CASSPAEAGYGYTF
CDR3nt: TGTGCCAGCTCACCAGCGGAAGCGGGCTATGGCTACACCTTC

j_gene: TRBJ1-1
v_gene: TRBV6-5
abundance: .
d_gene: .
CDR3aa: CASIPRTEAFF
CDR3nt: TGTGCCAGCATCCCCCGCACTGAAGCTTTCTTT

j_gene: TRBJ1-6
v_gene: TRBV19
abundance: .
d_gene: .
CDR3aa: CASSPQRQPIHSLHF
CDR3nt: TGTGCCAGTAGCCCCCAGCGCCAACCAATTCACTCCCTCCACTTT

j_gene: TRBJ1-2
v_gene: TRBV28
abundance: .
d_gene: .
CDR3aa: CASKRGYGYTF
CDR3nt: TGTGCCAGCAAAAGGGGATATGGCTACACCTTC

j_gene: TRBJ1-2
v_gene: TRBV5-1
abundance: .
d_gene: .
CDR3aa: CASSSPPQGNYGYTF
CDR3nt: TGCGCCAGCAGCTCGCCCCCCCAGGGGAACTATGGCTACACCTTC

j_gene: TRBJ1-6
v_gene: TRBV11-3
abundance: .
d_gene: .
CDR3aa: CASSRTGRGNSPLHF
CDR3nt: TGTGCCAGCAGCCGGACCGGGAGGGGGAATTCACCCCTCCACTTT

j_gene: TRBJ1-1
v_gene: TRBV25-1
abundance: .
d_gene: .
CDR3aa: CASSPMGGSKTEAFF
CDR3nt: TGTGCCAGCAGCCCAATGGGGGGAAGTAAGACTGAAGCTTTCTTT

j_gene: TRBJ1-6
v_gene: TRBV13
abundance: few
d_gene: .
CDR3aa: CASSLVRGNSPLHF
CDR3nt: TGTGCCAGCAGCTTAGTTAGGGGGAATTCACCCCTCCACTTT

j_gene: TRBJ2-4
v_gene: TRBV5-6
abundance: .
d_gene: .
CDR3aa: CASRLGGGGNIQYF
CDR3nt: TGTGCCAGCAGGTTGGGGGGCGGAGGGAACATTCAGTACTTC

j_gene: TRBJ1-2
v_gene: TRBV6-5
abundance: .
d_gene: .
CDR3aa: CASTTGDIVGYGYTF
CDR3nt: TGTGCCAGCACCACCGGGGACATCGTCGGATATGGCTACACCTTC

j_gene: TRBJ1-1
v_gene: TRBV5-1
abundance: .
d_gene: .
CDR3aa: CASSLEVQDGTEAFF
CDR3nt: TGCGCCAGCAGCTTGGAAGTACAGGATGGCACTGAAGCTTTCTTT

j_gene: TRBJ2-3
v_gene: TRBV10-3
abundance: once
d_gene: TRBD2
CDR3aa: CAISGEGGRTDTQYF
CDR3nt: TGTGCCATCAGTGGTGAGGGAGGGCGCACAGATACGCAGTATTTT

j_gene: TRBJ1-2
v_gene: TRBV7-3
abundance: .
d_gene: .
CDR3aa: CASSTEVGRTDGYTF
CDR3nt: TGTGCCAGCAGCACAGAAGTGGGCAGAACGGATGGCTACACCTTC

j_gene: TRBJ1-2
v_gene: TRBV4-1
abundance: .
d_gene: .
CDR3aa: CASSQDLGAYGYTF
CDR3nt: TGCGCCAGCAGCCAAGATCTTGGAGCGTATGGCTACACCTTC

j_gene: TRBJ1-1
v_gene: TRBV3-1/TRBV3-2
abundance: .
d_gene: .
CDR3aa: CASSQPENTEAFF
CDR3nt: TGTGCCAGCAGCCAACCAGAGAACACTGAAGCTTTCTTT

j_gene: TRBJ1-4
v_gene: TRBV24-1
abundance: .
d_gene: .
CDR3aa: CATSEGHGEKLFF
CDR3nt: TGTGCCACCAGTGAGGGGCATGGAGAAAAACTGTTTTTT

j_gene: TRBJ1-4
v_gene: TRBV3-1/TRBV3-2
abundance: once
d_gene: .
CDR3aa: CASSHRTPKLEKLFF
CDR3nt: TGTGCCAGCAGCCATCGGACACCGAAGCTTGAAAAACTGTTTTTT

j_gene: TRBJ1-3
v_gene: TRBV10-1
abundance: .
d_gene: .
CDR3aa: CASSERGSGNTIYF
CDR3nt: TGCGCCAGCAGTGAGCGGGGCTCTGGAAACACCATATATTTT

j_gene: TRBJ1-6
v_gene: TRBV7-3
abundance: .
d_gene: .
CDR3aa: CASSFAGHNSPLHF
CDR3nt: TGTGCCAGCAGCTTCGCAGGGCATAATTCACCCCTCCACTTT

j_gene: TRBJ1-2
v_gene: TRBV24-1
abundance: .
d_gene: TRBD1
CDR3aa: CATSDETGDGYTF
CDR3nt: TGTGCCACCAGTGACGAGACAGGGGACGGCTACACCTTC

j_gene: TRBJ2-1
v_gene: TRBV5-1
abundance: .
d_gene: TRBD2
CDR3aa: CASRTSGSYNEQFF
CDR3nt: TGCGCCAGTCGAACTAGCGGTTCCTACAATGAGCAGTTCTTC

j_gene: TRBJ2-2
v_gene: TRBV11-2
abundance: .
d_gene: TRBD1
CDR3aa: CASSPGQGLNTGELFF
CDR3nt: TGTGCCAGCAGCCCGGGACAGGGATTGAACACCGGGGAGCTGTTTTTT

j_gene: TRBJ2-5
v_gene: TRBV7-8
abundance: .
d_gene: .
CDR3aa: CASRPTERETQYF
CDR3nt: TGTGCCAGCAGGCCGACAGAGCGAGAGACCCAGTACTTC

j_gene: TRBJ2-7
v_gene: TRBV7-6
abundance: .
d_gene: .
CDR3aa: CASSSRAGRTYEQYF
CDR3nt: TGTGCCAGCAGCTCACGAGCGGGCAGAACCTACGAGCAGTACTTC

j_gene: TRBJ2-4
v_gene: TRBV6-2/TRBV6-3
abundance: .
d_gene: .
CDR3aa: CASSYFPFDGTYF
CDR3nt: TGTGCCAGCAGCTATTTTCCCTTCGACGGGACTTACTTC

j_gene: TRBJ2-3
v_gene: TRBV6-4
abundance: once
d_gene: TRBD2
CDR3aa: CASSGTSGVMDTQYF
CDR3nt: TGTGCCAGCAGTGGGACTAGCGGGGTAATGGATACGCAGTATTTT

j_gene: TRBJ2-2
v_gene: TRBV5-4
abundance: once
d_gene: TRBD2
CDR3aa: CASSPGLAGLMNTGELFF
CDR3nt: TGTGCCAGCAGCCCTGGACTAGCGGGACTAATGAACACCGGGGAGCTGTTTTTT

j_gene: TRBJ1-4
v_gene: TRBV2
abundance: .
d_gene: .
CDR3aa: CASSESRGKLFF
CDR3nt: TGTGCCAGCAGTGAAAGTAGGGGGAAACTGTTTTTT

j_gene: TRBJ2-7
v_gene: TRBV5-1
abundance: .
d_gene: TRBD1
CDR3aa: CASRGQGGEQYF
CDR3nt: TGCGCCAGCAGGGGACAGGGAGGCGAGCAGTACTTC

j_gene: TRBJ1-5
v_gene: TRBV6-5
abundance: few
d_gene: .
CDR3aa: CASSLDSLNQPQHF
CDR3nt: TGTGCCAGCTCGCTAGACAGTCTCAATCAGCCCCAGCATTTT

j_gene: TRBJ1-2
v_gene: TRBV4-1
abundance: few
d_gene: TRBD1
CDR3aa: CASSPGQEEGYGYTF
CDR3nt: TGCGCCAGCAGCCCGGGACAGGAAGAGGGCTATGGCTACACCTTC

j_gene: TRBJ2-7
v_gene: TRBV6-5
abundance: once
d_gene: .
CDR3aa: CASSVGGYEQYF
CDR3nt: TGTGCCAGCAGCGTTGGCGGGTACGAGCAGTACTTC

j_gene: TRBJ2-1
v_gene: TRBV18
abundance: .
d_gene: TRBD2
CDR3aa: CASSPLAGASYNEQFF
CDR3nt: TGTGCCAGCTCACCTTTGGCGGGAGCGTCCTACAATGAGCAGTTCTTC

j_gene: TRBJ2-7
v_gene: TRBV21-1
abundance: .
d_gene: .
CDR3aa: CARPRRRGEQYF
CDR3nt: TGTGCCCGACCCCGCCGGAGGGGCGAGCAGTACTTC

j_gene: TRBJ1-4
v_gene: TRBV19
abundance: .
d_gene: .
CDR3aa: CASSISRLRNEKLFF
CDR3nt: TGTGCCAGTAGTATATCCAGGCTTCGTAATGAAAAACTGTTTTTT

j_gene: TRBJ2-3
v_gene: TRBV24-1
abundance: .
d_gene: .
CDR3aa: CATSDLAVLDTQYF
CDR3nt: TGTGCCACCAGTGATTTAGCGGTCCTGGATACGCAGTATTTT